A single sample is the source of the 6 T cell receptor beta chains below, sequenced in a study of blood T cell repertoires in COVID-19. The data were produced by immunoSEQ multiplex PCR, yet TCRdb's version contains in-frame clones alone and is incomplete. Here the sample spans under 150,000 clones, 80% to 90% being singletons. The sample taken for sequencing was peripheral blood. The source is a woman between 55 and 75 years old with active COVID-19.

The chain is built from TRBV5-1 and TRBJ2-2; TRBD1 might be the D (5 bases). Trimming removed 8 bases from V and 3 bases from J, with 20 bases in between. Germline-derived CDR1 and CDR2 are SGHRS and YFSETQ. The length of the CDR3 is 16 residues. This chain's CDR3 is CASLTGTGSDTGELFF. The DNA for the CDR3 is TGCGCCAGTCTTACAGGTACCGGTAGTGACACCGGGGAGCTGTTTTTT.

This chain links TRBV3-1 (or the pseudogene TRBV3-2) with TRBJ2-7, with TRBD2 matching over 13 bases. The CDR3 is 19 residues long. In germline, CDR1 is LGHDT, CDR2 YNNKEL (reference sequence). With 3 bases clipped from V and 6 bases from J, the junction kept 17 bases outside the gene matches. For the CDR3, the DNA is TGTGCCAGCAGCCATATCCCAGGAACTAGCGGGAGGGCCGTTGCCGAGCAGTACTTC. Translation gives CASSHIPGTSGRAVAEQYF.

The chain uses TRBV7-2 and TRBJ2-7; 12 nucleotides match TRBD2. The germline CDR1 and CDR2 sequences are SGHTA and FQGNSA. The V and J ends lost 7 bases and 3 bases, in that order; junction bases with no gene match: 4. The CDR3 sequence is 14 residues long. Here the CDR3 reads CASTRLAGVYEQYF. The CDR3 region has the DNA TGTGCCAGCACCCGACTAGCGGGAGTCTACGAGCAGTACTTC.

The chain employs TRBV30 and TRBJ1-5, with 9 bases identical to TRBD1. The CDR3 has 14 amino acids. V trimming: 3 bases; J trimming: 5 bases; junction bases outside the gene matches: 5. Looked up from germline, CDR1 is GTSNPN and CDR2 is SVGIG (reference sequence). DNA for the CDR3: TGTGCCTGGAGCCCCGGGACAGGGTATCAGCCCCAGCATTTT. It encodes CAWSPGTGYQPQHF.

This clone was seen once. This chain joins TRBV5-1 and TRBJ2-3; D not certain. Germline V gene sequence: CDR1 SGHRS, CDR2 YFSETQ. There are 14 residues in the CDR3. V was trimmed by 4 bases and J by 2 bases, leaving 11 bases between them. The CDR3 is CASSLRSDTDTQYF. The CDR3 nucleotides are TGCGCCAGCAGCCTGCGCTCTGACACAGATACGCAGTATTTT.

This chain uses TRBV7-6 with TRBJ1-1; D is perhaps TRBD1 (5 bases). The CDR3 contains 17 residues. Germline lookup yields CDR1 SGHVS and CDR2 FNYEAQ. Deletions cut 1 base from V and 1 base from J, with 16 bases between. The DNA of the CDR3 is TGTGCCAGCAGCTTAGAGGGGCCAGGAACAACGAACACTGAAGCTTTCTTT. Encoded protein: CASSLEGPGTTNTEAFF.